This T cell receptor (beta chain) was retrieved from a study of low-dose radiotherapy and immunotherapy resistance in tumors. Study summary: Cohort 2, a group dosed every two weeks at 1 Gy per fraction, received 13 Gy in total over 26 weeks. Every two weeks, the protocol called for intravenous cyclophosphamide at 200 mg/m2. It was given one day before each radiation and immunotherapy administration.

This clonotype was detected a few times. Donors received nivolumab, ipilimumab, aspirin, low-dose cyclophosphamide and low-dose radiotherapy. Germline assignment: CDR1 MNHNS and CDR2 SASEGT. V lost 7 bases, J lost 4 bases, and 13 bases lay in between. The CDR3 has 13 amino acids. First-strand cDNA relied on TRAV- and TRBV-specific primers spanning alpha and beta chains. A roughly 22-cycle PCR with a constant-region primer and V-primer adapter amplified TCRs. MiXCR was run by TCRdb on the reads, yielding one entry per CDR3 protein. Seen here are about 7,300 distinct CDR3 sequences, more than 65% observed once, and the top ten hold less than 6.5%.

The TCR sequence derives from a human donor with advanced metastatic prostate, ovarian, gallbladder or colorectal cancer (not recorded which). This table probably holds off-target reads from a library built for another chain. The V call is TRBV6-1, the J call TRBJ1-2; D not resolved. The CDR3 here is CASILGQIYGYTF. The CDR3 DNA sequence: TGTGCCAGCATCTTAGGCCAGATCTATGGCTACACCTTC.